What follows are 7 T cell receptor beta chains derived from one specimen sequenced in a study of blood T cell repertoires in COVID-19. Profiled with immunoSEQ multiplex PCR; TCRdb holds only in-frame clones, not every one. The table includes tens of thousands of clones, approximately 91% detected once. The sequenced sample was peripheral blood. The receptors come from a man aged 70 or older with acute or convalescent COVID-19.

This chain links TRBV5-5 with TRBJ1-1; D is possibly TRBD1 (6 bases). Trimming left V 0 bases short and J 1 base short, with 10 bases between. The CDR3 covers 15 residues. The germline CDR1 and CDR2 sequences are SGHKS and YYEKEE (reference sequence). The DNA for the CDR3 is TGTGCCAGCAGCTTGGGGGACATACGGAACACTGAAGCTTTCTTT. It specifies CASSLGDIRNTEAFF.

The V call is TRBV2, the J call TRBJ2-1; 8 bases are shared with TRBD1. V lost 5 bases, J lost 7 bases, and 4 bases stayed unmatched. Germline V CDR1 and CDR2: SNHLY, FYNNEI. The CDR3 totals 13 residues. The DNA of the CDR3 is TGTGCCAGCAGTTCGACAGGGGAAAATGAGCAGTTCTTC. It is translated as CASSSTGENEQFF. Together with reference TRBV2 and TRBJ2-1, the CDR3 gives the full variable domain: EPEVTQTPSHQVTQMGQEVILRCVPISNHLYFYWYRQILGQKVEFLVSFYNNEISEKSEIFDDQFSVERPDGSNFTLKIRSTKLEDSAMYFCASSSTGENEQFFGPGTRLTVL.

The V and J genes are TRBV5-1 and TRBJ2-7; D is ambiguous. CDR3 size: 12 residues. V was clipped by 7 bases and J by 2 bases, with 10 bases between them. Germline CDR1 and CDR2: SGHRS and YFSETQ. The CDR3 is CASFDSTYEQYF. The DNA for the CDR3 is TGCGCCAGCTTCGACTCAACCTACGAGCAGTACTTC.

This clone showed up just a few times. V usage is TRBV5-6 and J usage is TRBJ2-7; 7 bases agree with TRBD1. This CDR3 is built from 18 residues. V gave up 4 bases and J gave up 3 bases; unmatched junction bases: 19. Germline lookup yields CDR1 SGHDT and CDR2 YYEEEE. CDR3 region: CASSLGTAISLYFYEQYF. The CDR3 DNA reads as TGTGCCAGCAGCCTAGGGACAGCCATCTCTCTATACTTCTACGAGCAGTACTTC.

The rearrangement links TRBV6-6 to TRBJ2-3; D is perhaps TRBD2 (5 bases). V gave up 5 bases and J gave up 2 bases, with 11 bases separating them. The germline V gene has CDR1 MNHNY and CDR2 SVGAGI (reference sequence). CDR3 length equals 14 residues. CDR3 protein: CASSPAETTDTQYF. CDR3 DNA sequence: TGTGCCAGCAGTCCAGCGGAGACCACAGATACGCAGTATTTT.

The V gene is TRBV19, the J gene TRBJ2-7, with TRBD2 matching 8 bases. V shed 4 bases, J shed 4 bases, and the junction held 6 bases outside the gene matches. The germline gives CDR1 LNHDA, CDR2 SQIVND (reference sequence). The CDR3 spans 14 residues. In DNA, the CDR3 is TGTGCCAGTAGTAATCTTGGCGGGAGGTACGAGCAGTACTTC. Translating gives CASSNLGGRYEQYF. Together with reference TRBV19 and TRBJ2-7, the CDR3 gives the full variable domain: DGGITQSPKYLFRKEGQNVTLSCEQNLNHDAMYWYRQDPGQGLRLIYYSQIVNDFQKGDIAEGYSVSREKKESFPLTVTSAQKNPTAFYLCASSNLGGRYEQYFGPGTRLTVT.

The chain uses TRBV5-1 and TRBJ2-2; D not certain. The CDR3 is 12 residues long. CDR1 and CDR2 from the germline V gene are SGHRS and YFSETQ. Trimming shortened V by 6 bases and J by 2 bases, and 5 bases separated the two germline ends. The CDR3: CASTVNTGELFF. In DNA, the CDR3 is TGCGCCAGCACGGTTAACACCGGGGAGCTGTTTTTT.